This TCR beta chain was captured in a study of cytomegalovirus exposure and HLA in healthy donors. About the research overall: A subsequent analysis stated that the approximately 110 validation repertoires were run on the same platform as the 600 to 750 first-cohort repertoires. Study observations and caveats: Whilst most TCR sequences proved rare, a subset of public TCRs occurred across many donors.

Turning to this clone: Its antigen is not identified.

Looked up from germline, CDR1 is LGHNA and CDR2 is YSLEER. The CDR3 contains 15 residues. After removal of 1 base from V and 5 bases from J, the junction contained 5 bases not matched to a gene. TCRdb keeps only in-frame clones here, not all; method: immunoSEQ multiplex PCR. The sample contains roughly 200,000 clones, approximately 86% of which appear only once. The receptor was isolated from a man in his thirties or forties in good health and CMV-seropositive. The sequencing sample was made of PBMCs. The V and J genes are TRBV4-3 and TRBJ2-3; 8 bases align to TRBD1. The CDR3 bases are TGCGCCAGCAGCCAAGGTCAGGGGGCAGGAGATACGCAGTATTTT. Protein sequence: CASSQGQGAGDTQYF.